This entry lists 3 T cell receptor beta chains sequenced from one sample in a study of PD-L1 blockade in urothelial cancer. Data came from immunoSEQ multiplex PCR; TCRdb stores just in-frame clones and leaves some out. The sample yields roughly 32,000 clones, 89% seen once. Stated time point: peripheral blood 6 weeks after treatment start. Sequencing used PBMCs, obtained around atezolizumab (anti-PD-L1) treatment. These TCRs come from a man older than 75 with urothelial cancer.

The genes are TRBV5-6 and TRBJ2-3; D uncertain. There are 15 residues in the CDR3. With 4 bases removed from V and 0 bases from J, the gap between germline ends came to 12 bases. Germline V gives CDR1 SGHDT, CDR2 YYEEEE. CDR3 loop: CASSRGPASTDTQYF. CDR3 DNA: TGTGCCAGCAGCCGTGGGCCTGCTAGCACAGATACGCAGTATTTT. Using reference TRBV5-6 and TRBJ2-3 for the parts outside the CDR3, the full variable domain is DAGVTQSPTHLIKTRGQQVTLRCSPKSGHDTVSWYQQALGQGPQFIFQYYEEEERQRGNFPDRFSGHQFPNYSSELNVNALLLGDSALYLCASSRGPASTDTQYFGPGTRLTVL.

The rearrangement links TRBV7-8 to TRBJ2-1; 13 nucleotides match TRBD2. The ends lost 3 bases at V and 4 bases at J; junction bases unmatched: 9. Germline V gene lookup returns CDR1 SGHVS and CDR2 FQNEAQ. CDR3 size: 18 residues. The CDR3, as DNA: TGTGCCAGCAGCTTGATTAGCCGGACTAGCGGGAGATACAATGAGCAGTTCTTC. Translated, it gives CASSLISRTSGRYNEQFF. Looking up the rest from reference TRBV7-8 and TRBJ2-1 gives the full variable domain: GAGVSQSPRYKVAKRGQDVALRCDPISGHVSLFWYQQALGQGPEFLTYFQNEAQLDKSGLPSDRFFAERPEGSVSTLKIQRTQQEDSAVYLCASSLISRTSGRYNEQFFGPGTRLTVL.

V is TRBV4-1 and J is TRBJ2-1; perhaps TRBD1 as D (6 bases). The CDR3 sequence is 14 residues long. Germline V gene sequence: CDR1 MGHRA, CDR2 YSYEKL. Trimming shortened V by 3 bases and J by 9 bases, and 15 bases separated the two germline ends. For the CDR3, the DNA is TGCGCCAGCAGCCAGGGGACAAAAGGGGTTGAGCAGTTCTTC. Translation gives CASSQGTKGVEQFF.